The rows below give T cell receptor beta chains drawn from one sample of a study of identifying expanded T cells in peripheral blood. Libraries were prepared by immunoSEQ multiplex PCR; TCRdb keeps only in-frame clonotypes and omits some of them. The data contain about 78,000 clones, 70% to 90% of them singletons. The sequencing sample was made of blood. Receptors originate from a person aged 18 to 75 in good health. Each CDR3 is given with its conserved first and last residue. Fields, in order: clone size, J gene, V gene, D gene, CDR3 DNA, CDR3 protein. The D gene is left open where the match is weak. Clone size appears in some rows only: once, few, many, or a class for an expanded clone.

- | TRBJ2-3 | TRBV5-1 | TRBD2 | TGCGCCAGCAGCTTGGCCGGCAAAGCCCAGACTAGCGGGAGCACAGATACGCAGTATTTT | CASSLAGKAQTSGSTDTQYF
- | TRBJ1-1 | TRBV30 | - | TGTGCCGCGTCAGGGGTAGGGAACACTGAAGCTTTCTTT | CAASGVGNTEAFF
- | TRBJ2-3 | TRBV7-2 | - | TGTGCCAGCAGCTTAATGAGAGGCACAGATACGCAGTATTTT | CASSLMRGTDTQYF
once | TRBJ2-5 | TRBV30 | - | TGTGCCTGGGGAAAGGCTACAAATCGTGGCGTACAGACCCAGTACTTC | CAWGKATNRGVQTQYF
once | TRBJ2-7 | TRBV10-1 | TRBD2 | TGCGCCAGCAGTGGAGAGGGACTAGCGGACTCCTACGAGCAGTACTTC | CASSGEGLADSYEQYF
- | TRBJ2-7 | TRBV28 | TRBD2 | TGTGCCAGCAGCCCAGGACTAGACGGTACCTACGAGCAGTACTTC | CASSPGLDGTYEQYF
- | TRBJ2-7 | TRBV6-5 | TRBD2 | TGTGCCAGCGGGCGACTAGCCTCCTACGAGCAGTACTTC | CASGRLASYEQYF
- | TRBJ2-7 | TRBV23-1 | - | TGCGCCAGCAGTCAATCTGGGGGGTTGGGGTACTTC | CASSQSGGLGYF
- | TRBJ2-7 | TRBV27 | - | TGTGCCAGCAGCCACCCGGACACCCCCTACGAGCAGTACTTC | CASSHPDTPYEQYF
- | TRBJ2-1 | TRBV7-2 | - | TGTGCCAGCACCAACCCTCAGGACAATGAGCAGTTCTTC | CASTNPQDNEQFF
- | TRBJ2-2 | TRBV10-2 | TRBD2 | TGCGCCAGCAGTGGACTAGCGGGAGGGACCGGGGAGCTGTTTTTT | CASSGLAGGTGELFF
- | TRBJ2-1 | TRBV18 | - | TGTGCCAGCTCACCACCGGCCGGCGGGGGCCACAATGAGCAGTTCTTC | CASSPPAGGGHNEQFF
- | TRBJ1-2 | TRBV7-2 | TRBD1 | TGTGCCAGCAGCTTAGGACAGGGCAACTATGGCTACACCTTC | CASSLGQGNYGYTF
once | TRBJ2-7 | TRBV6-1 | - | TGTGCCAGCAGTGCACCCTCGGTTACCTCCTACGAGCAGTACTTC | CASSAPSVTSYEQYF
- | TRBJ2-2 | TRBV9 | - | TGTGCCAGCAGCCCCACTGGAGGGGTCGGGGAGCTGTTTTTT | CASSPTGGVGELFF
- | TRBJ1-1 | TRBV5-4 | - | TGTGCCAGCAGCTCTATAGACCGCCTGAGTGAAGCTTTCTTT | CASSSIDRLSEAFF
- | TRBJ2-1 | TRBV30 | - | TGTGCCTGGAGGGTGACTTATGAGCAGTTCTTC | CAWRVTYEQFF
- | TRBJ1-3 | TRBV9 | - | TGTGCCAGCAGCGTCCAGAGCTCTGGAAACACCATATATTTT | CASSVQSSGNTIYF
- | TRBJ2-7 | TRBV5-6 | - | TGTGCCAGCAGCTTACCGGGGCCGGGGTACGAGCAGTACTTC | CASSLPGPGYEQYF
once | TRBJ2-1 | TRBV23-1 | - | TGCGCCAGCAGTCAAGGCGGACAGCTTTTTGGGAGGGCCAAGAGGGATGAGCAGTTCTTC | CASSQGGQLFGRAKRDEQFF
- | TRBJ2-2 | TRBV5-4 | - | TGTGCCAGCAGCTTGAGTGCGAACACCGGGGAGCTGTTTTTT | CASSLSANTGELFF
- | TRBJ1-5 | TRBV20-1 | - | TGCAGTGCTAGTAAAGATCAGCCCCAGCATTTT | CSASKDQPQHF
- | TRBJ2-1 | TRBV9 | TRBD1 | TGTGCCAGCAGCCAGGGACAGGGGACTTACAATGAGCAGTTCTTC | CASSQGQGTYNEQFF
once | TRBJ2-7 | TRBV28 | TRBD1 | TGTGCCAGCAGACCTCAACAGGGGGGCTCCTACGAGCAGTACTTC | CASRPQQGGSYEQYF
- | TRBJ1-2 | TRBV6-1 | TRBD1 | TGTGCCGGCAGTGAAAGGGGGCTTTCTTATGGCTACACCTTC | CAGSERGLSYGYTF
- | TRBJ2-2 | TRBV6-5 | - | TGTGCCAGCAGTATAACGGTCAGGAACACCGGGGAGCTGTTTTTT | CASSITVRNTGELFF
- | TRBJ1-2 | TRBV7-6 | TRBD1 | TGTGCCAGCAGCTCTGGGACAGGGACCTATGGCTACACCTTC | CASSSGTGTYGYTF
once | TRBJ2-5 | TRBV29-1 | TRBD2 | TGCAGCGTTGAACGGGGCGGGAGTAGGGAGACCCAGTACTTC | CSVERGGSRETQYF
- | TRBJ2-6 | TRBV27 | TRBD1 | TGTGCCAGCAGTTTACGTGGGACAGGGGGAGCTGGGGCCAACGTCCTGACTTTC | CASSLRGTGGAGANVLTF
few | TRBJ2-1 | TRBV7-2 | - | TGTGCCAGCAGCTTCTCCTACAATGAGCAGTTCTTC | CASSFSYNEQFF
- | TRBJ2-5 | TRBV12-5 | - | TGTGCTAGTGGTTTGGGCAGCCTCTCCGAGGAGACCCAGTACTTC | CASGLGSLSEETQYF
- | TRBJ1-3 | TRBV21-1 | - | TGTGCCAGCAGCCCTAGCTGCATTGTGCACTCTGGAAACACCATATATTTT | CASSPSCIVHSGNTIYF
- | TRBJ2-3 | TRBV5-4 | - | TGTGCCAGCAGCTTGAAAACTGCAGATACGCAGTATTTT | CASSLKTADTQYF
- | TRBJ2-1 | TRBV19 | TRBD2 | TGTGCCAGTAGTATCCCTAGCGGGAGTTGTCGGGTGCAGTTCTTC | CASSIPSGSCRVQFF
- | TRBJ1-5 | TRBV15 | - | TGTGCCACCAGCAGAGATGGTTTCGGTCAGCCCCAGCATTTT | CATSRDGFGQPQHF
once | TRBJ2-3 | TRBV27 | TRBD2 | TGTGCCAGCACCGGACTAGCGGGAGTTTTCACAGATACGCAGTATTTT | CASTGLAGVFTDTQYF
- | TRBJ2-1 | TRBV27 | TRBD1 | TGTGCCAGCAGAACGGACAGGGCGGGTGAGCAGTTCTTC | CASRTDRAGEQFF
- | TRBJ2-1 | TRBV7-2 | TRBD2 | TGTGCCAGCAGCTTAGAGGGACTAGCGGGAGGATACGATGAGCAGTTCTTC | CASSLEGLAGGYDEQFF
once | TRBJ2-2 | TRBV28 | - | TGTGCCAGCAGTTTCCCCAACACCGGGGAGCTGTTTTTT | CASSFPNTGELFF
- | TRBJ2-3 | TRBV5-1 | - | TGCGCCAGCAGCTTGGAGCGGCCCAGCACAGATACGCAGTATTTT | CASSLERPSTDTQYF
- | TRBJ2-1 | TRBV29-1 | - | TGCAGCGTTACCACAGTCAATGAGCAGTTCTTC | CSVTTVNEQFF
- | TRBJ2-1 | TRBV28 | TRBD2 | TGTGCCAGCAGTTTAGGGGGGGTCAATGAGCAGTTCTTC | CASSLGGVNEQFF
- | TRBJ2-1 | TRBV5-1 | - | TGCGCCAGCAGCCCTACTAGGGTAAGCTCCTACAATGAGCAGTTCTTC | CASSPTRVSSYNEQFF
- | TRBJ2-1 | TRBV4-3 | TRBD2 | TGCGCCAGCAGCCAAGACCCATTTAGCGGGAGACTCTTC | CASSQDPFSGRLF
- | TRBJ2-2 | TRBV7-2 | - | TGTGCCAGCAGCTCGCGGACCGCCGGGGAGCTGTTTTTT | CASSSRTAGELFF